The 27 T cell receptor beta chains below all came from one sample that was sequenced in a study of blood T cell dynamics during melanoma immunotherapy. Time point described: week 3, after first cycle of checkpoint inhibitor. This table comes from immunoSEQ multiplex PCR, and its TCRdb copy is limited to in-frame clones, with some not included. The repertoire holds under 15,000 clones, with approximately 89% as singletons. This specimen consisted of effector memory CD8+ T cells from blood, obtained from a patient treated with checkpoint blockade. The receptor source for this set is a human donor with melanoma.

The rearrangement links TRBV5-4 to TRBJ2-1; 8 bases are a match to TRBD2. CDR3 length: 15 amino acids. The germline gives CDR1 SGHNT, CDR2 YYREEE (reference sequence). The V segment lost 2 bases and the J segment 4 bases; nucleotides outside the gene matches: 5. The CDR3 bases are TGTGCCAGCAGCTTAGATAGCGGGATGTACAATGAGCAGTTCTTC. Encoded protein: CASSLDSGMYNEQFF.

For the CDR3, the DNA is TGTGCCAGTAGTCCCGGGACAGGCTATGGCTACACCTTC. Residues: CASSPGTGYGYTF. V is TRBV19 and J is TRBJ1-2; 8 bases are shared with TRBD1. CDR1 LNHDA and CDR2 SQIVND come from the germline V gene (reference sequence). The length of the CDR3 is 13 residues. Germline trimming cut 5 bases from V and 4 bases from J; bases unmatched to any gene: 3. The whole variable domain, remainder taken from reference TRBV19 and TRBJ1-2, is DGGITQSPKYLFRKEGQNVTLSCEQNLNHDAMYWYRQDPGQGLRLIYYSQIVNDFQKGDIAEGYSVSREKKESFPLTVTSAQKNPTAFYLCASSPGTGYGYTFGSGTRLTVV.

This sequence joins TRBV7-6 and TRBJ2-7; 10 bases are shared with TRBD2. The CDR3 has 16 residues. J gave up 0 bases and V 4 bases, and 6 bases lay outside the gene matches. The germline CDR1 and CDR2 sequences are SGHVS and FNYEAQ. Here the CDR3 reads CASSWTSGMSSYEQYF. The CDR3 DNA sequence: TGTGCCAGCAGCTGGACTAGCGGTATGAGCTCCTACGAGCAGTACTTC.

The chain has TRBV19 and TRBJ2-1; 7 bases are shared with TRBD1. The length of the CDR3 is 14 residues. V lost 6 bases and J lost 4; bases outside the gene matches: 6. The germline V gene has CDR1 LNHDA and CDR2 SQIVND (reference sequence). CDR3 sequence: CASSGTAPYNEQFF. CDR3 nucleotides: TGTGCCAGTAGCGGGACAGCCCCTTACAATGAGCAGTTCTTC.

This clone was detected only once. This chain links TRBV6-1 with TRBJ2-7, with TRBD1 identical over 10 bases. From germline, CDR1 is MNHNS and CDR2 SASEGT. The CDR3 is 14 residues long. The junction had 6 bases not matched to a gene; V was cut back by 8 bases and J by 2 bases. CDR3 sequence (DNA): TGTGCCAGCGGAATCGGGACAGGGGCCTACGAGCAGTACTTC. Translation: CASGIGTGAYEQYF.

The rearrangement joins TRBV7-6 to TRBJ2-1; 10 nucleotides agree with TRBD2. The CDR3 sequence is 17 residues long. The V gene's germline CDR1 is SGHVS and CDR2 FNYEAQ. V trimming: 1 base; J trimming: 4 bases; junction bases outside the gene matches: 7. The CDR3 DNA reads TGTGCCAGCAGCTTAGAGGCTAGCGGGGGAAAGTACAATGAGCAGTTCTTC. As protein: CASSLEASGGKYNEQFF.

The CDR3: CASSQGGTEAFF. The CDR3 DNA follows: TGTGCCAGCAGCCAAGGTGGGACTGAAGCTTTCTTT. V gene TRBV11-2 combines with J gene TRBJ1-1; the D is unclear. Deletions cut 5 bases from V and 5 bases from J, with 9 bases between. The germline gives CDR1 SGHAT, CDR2 FQNNGV. The CDR3 spans 12 residues.

J is TRBJ2-5 and V is TRBV29-1, with D possibly being TRBD2 (5 bases). The V and J ends lost 8 bases and 5 bases respectively, with 15 bases between them. The CDR3 is 12 amino acids. Germline CDR1 is SQVTM and CDR2 is ANQGSEA. The CDR3 is CSPPEGRETQYF. CDR3 nucleotide sequence: TGCAGCCCTCCAGAGGGCAGGGAGACCCAGTACTTC.

The V gene is TRBV5-6, the J gene TRBJ1-2; D unresolved. Trimming pared 0 bases from V and 5 bases from J, leaving 17 bases between. Looked up from germline, CDR1 is SGHDT and CDR2 is YYEEEE. The CDR3 is 16 residues long. The CDR3 is CASSLVAGSGAYGYTF. CDR3 coding DNA: TGTGCCAGCAGCTTGGTCGCGGGGTCAGGAGCTTATGGCTACACCTTC.

The chain uses TRBV19 and TRBJ1-1, with D tentatively TRBD1 (5 bases). The V gene lost 3 bases and the J gene lost 1 base, with 6 bases spanning the gap. CDR1 LNHDA and CDR2 SQIVND come from the germline V gene (reference sequence). The CDR3 sequence is 13 residues long. The CDR3 DNA follows: TGTGCCAGTAGTATGGGGGGGAACACTGAAGCTTTCTTT. Translating gives CASSMGGNTEAFF.

This clone has more than one count but fewer than ten. The chain uses TRBV11-2 and TRBJ2-7; D possibly corresponds to TRBD2 (6 bases). Trimming left V 4 bases short and J 11 bases short, with 15 bases between. This CDR3 contains 12 residues. CDR1 and CDR2 (germline): SGHAT, FQNNGV. The CDR3 protein is CASSSGTDPEYF. The CDR3 DNA follows: TGTGCCAGCAGCTCCGGGACTGACCCTGAGTACTTC.

This clone was seen only once. The rearrangement uses TRBV11-2 and TRBJ2-1; TRBD1 is a possible D gene (5 bases). Trimming took 3 bases from V and 0 from J, leaving 9 bases between them. There are 15 residues in the CDR3. Germline CDR1 reads SGHAT; CDR2 reads FQNNGV. This CDR3 is CASSLQGSSYNEQFF. In nucleotides, the CDR3 is TGTGCCAGCAGCTTGCAGGGAAGCTCCTACAATGAGCAGTTCTTC.

This clone was seen just once. The gene calls are TRBV19 and TRBJ1-2, with TRBD1 matching over 8 bases. V dropped 1 base and J dropped 7; count of bases not matched to a gene: 8. The CDR3 is 15 amino acids. Germline V gene lookup returns CDR1 LNHDA and CDR2 SQIVND (reference sequence). DNA of the CDR3: TGTGCCAGTAGTATAGGCCCGACAGGGGCCGGTGGCTACACCTTC. As protein: CASSIGPTGAGGYTF.

In this sample, this clone turned up once. The DNA for the CDR3 is TGTGCCAGCAGCTTCCTCGGGGTGGGACTAGTGGAGACCCAGTACTTC. Protein product: CASSFLGVGLVETQYF. The V gene is TRBV11-2, the J gene TRBJ2-5, with 8 bases fitting TRBD2. Germline-derived CDR1 and CDR2 are SGHAT and FQNNGV. Trimming removed 3 bases from V and 5 bases from J; junction bases left unmatched: 11. The CDR3 consists of 16 residues.

The chain couples TRBV29-1 to TRBJ2-7; D may be TRBD1 (6 bases). Germline loops: CDR1 SQVTM, CDR2 ANQGSEA. Trimming took 2 bases from V and 4 from J, leaving 12 bases between them. The CDR3 is 13 residues long. The CDR3: CSVELGGGYEQYF. CDR3 in DNA: TGCAGCGTTGAACTTGGGGGCGGGTACGAGCAGTACTTC.

This sequence joins TRBV29-1 and TRBJ1-2, with TRBD1 as a possible D gene (5 bases). CDR1 is SQVTM and CDR2 is ANQGSEA in the germline V gene. The V end was cut by 4 bases, the J end by 8 bases, with 14 bases between. There are 12 residues in the CDR3. As DNA, the CDR3 is TGCAGCGTTGCCGGGGCCGGCGGAGGCTACACCTTC. Translation gives CSVAGAGGGYTF.

The chain employs TRBV5-4 and TRBJ2-1; D is possibly TRBD2 (6 bases). The length of the CDR3 is 13 residues. Germline V lookup: CDR1 SGHNT, CDR2 YYREEE (reference sequence). V was pared by 4 bases and J by 9 bases, with 14 bases between. The CDR3 loop is CASSELAGAEQFF. In nucleotides, the CDR3 is TGTGCCAGCAGCGAACTAGCTGGGGCTGAGCAGTTCTTC. Based on the CDR3 plus reference TRBV5-4 and TRBJ2-1, the full variable domain is ETGVTQSPTHLIKTRGQQVTLRCSSQSGHNTVSWYQQALGQGPQFIFQYYREEENGRGNFPPRFSGLQFPNYSSELNVNALELDDSALYLCASSELAGAEQFFGPGTRLTVL.

CDR3: CASTMQGSGYNEQFF. CDR3 DNA sequence: TGTGCCAGTACTATGCAGGGGTCTGGCTACAATGAGCAGTTCTTC. The chain carries TRBV19 and TRBJ2-1; a possible D gene is TRBD1 (6 bases). Trimming took 7 bases from V and 3 from J, leaving 16 bases between them. In germline, CDR1 is LNHDA, CDR2 SQIVND (reference sequence). The CDR3 runs 15 residues.

This clone has just one count. The rearrangement links TRBV4-3 to TRBJ1-2; TRBD1 agrees at 9 bases. CDR3 length: 13 residues. The germline gives CDR1 LGHNA, CDR2 YSLEER. J gave up 8 bases and V 6 bases, and 7 bases lay outside the gene matches. The CDR3 is CASSRTGDFGYTF. In DNA form, the CDR3 reads TGCGCCAGCAGTCGGACAGGGGATTTCGGCTACACCTTC.

V gene TRBV6-5 combines with J gene TRBJ2-1; possible D gene TRBD1, 5 bases. V lost 0 bases and J 6 bases, leaving 9 bases between the germline ends. The V gene's germline CDR1 is MNHEY and CDR2 SVGAGI. This CDR3 has 14 amino acids. The CDR3 region is CASSYSDTFNEQFF. The CDR3 nucleotides read TGTGCCAGCAGTTACTCGGACACCTTCAATGAGCAGTTCTTC.

The chain employs TRBV19 and TRBJ1-1; D uncertain. Germline values: CDR1 LNHDA, CDR2 SQIVND (reference sequence). The length of the CDR3 is 13 residues. The V and J ends lost 5 bases and 0 bases respectively, with 7 bases between them. The CDR3 region is CASSPAMNTEAFF. Here the CDR3 DNA reads TGTGCCAGTAGTCCGGCGATGAACACTGAAGCTTTCTTT.

The chain has TRBV4-1 and TRBJ2-1, with D maybe TRBD2 (5 bases). The germline gives CDR1 MGHRA, CDR2 YSYEKL. The CDR3 loop spans 11 amino acids. V gave up 3 bases and J gave up 8 bases, with 5 bases separating them. The DNA for the CDR3 is TGCGCCAGCAGCCACGGGGATGAGCAGTTCTTC. This sequence encodes CASSHGDEQFF.

CDR3 residues: CASSPETGGSTDTQYF. For the CDR3, the DNA is TGTGCCAGCAGCCCGGAGACAGGGGGAAGCACAGATACGCAGTATTTT. The chain carries TRBV5-4 and TRBJ2-3, with 9 bases aligning to TRBD1. V lost 4 bases and J lost 0; bases outside the gene matches: 6. This CDR3 spans 16 amino acids. Germline values: CDR1 SGHNT, CDR2 YYREEE (reference sequence).

The V and J genes are TRBV7-9 and TRBJ1-5; D not resolved. The CDR3 runs to 13 residues. The V gene's germline CDR1 is SEHNR and CDR2 FQNEAQ (reference sequence). Between the trimmed V and J ends, which lost 5 bases and 5 bases, there was a span of 10 bases. CDR3: CASSLRLDQPQHF. The CDR3 bases are TGTGCCAGCAGCCTACGGTTGGATCAGCCCCAGCATTTT.

The gene calls are TRBV18 and TRBJ2-1; TRBD1 agrees at 8 bases. V lost 3 bases, J lost 8 bases, and 9 bases stayed unmatched. The germline gives CDR1 KGHSH, CDR2 LQKENI. CDR3 length equals 15 residues. The CDR3 reads CASSPDRGRRDEQFF. In nucleotides, the CDR3 is TGTGCCAGCTCACCCGACAGGGGTCGTCGGGATGAGCAGTTCTTC.

The gene calls are TRBV7-8 and TRBJ1-1; TRBD1 might be the D (6 bases). In germline, CDR1 is SGHVS, CDR2 FQNEAQ. Trimming took 3 bases from V and 0 from J, leaving 14 bases between them. This CDR3 region has 16 residues. The DNA for the CDR3 is TGTGCCAGCAGCTTCGACCCGGACAGAATGAACACTGAAGCTTTCTTT. As protein: CASSFDPDRMNTEAFF. Looking up the rest from reference TRBV7-8 and TRBJ1-1 gives the full variable domain: GAGVSQSPRYKVAKRGQDVALRCDPISGHVSLFWYQQALGQGPEFLTYFQNEAQLDKSGLPSDRFFAERPEGSVSTLKIQRTQQEDSAVYLCASSFDPDRMNTEAFFGQGTRLTVV.

This rearrangement joins TRBV4-1 to TRBJ1-2; D is uncertain. This CDR3 has 14 residues. V shed 0 bases and J shed 1 base, with 6 bases lying between them. Germline V gene data show CDR1 as MGHRA and CDR2 as YSYEKL. CDR3 region: CASSQDAVNYGYTF. Written as DNA, the CDR3 is TGCGCCAGCAGCCAAGATGCAGTTAACTATGGCTACACCTTC.